The 6 T cell receptor beta chains in this list originate from one sample, sequenced in a study of CD8 T cells in ankylosing spondylitis (TCRdb year 2017). Overall study results and their limits: Blood from ankylosing spondylitis patients appeared to be characterized by a TCR beta motif composed of eight highly homologous amino acid variants.

To prepare the library, 5' RACE was applied. The sequencing machine was an Illumina HiSeq 2500. TCRdb took the public reads, trimmed them with fastp at Q25, ran MiXCR for clone calling and kept in-frame beta chains. A single entry per CDR3 protein holds the most common genes and DNA from its merged rows. The sample records under 950,000 distinct CDR3 sequences, roughly 19% of which are singletons. The top ten hold 19% of the sample. Their target antigens are unknown. The specimen sequenced was blood, either unsorted or a sorted T cell fraction (not recorded which). These receptors were taken from a male donor with ankylosing spondylitis.

The chain uses TRBV5-1 and TRBJ1-3, with TRBD1 as a possible D gene (6 bases). Between the trimmed V and J ends, which lost 4 bases and 8 bases, there was a span of 13 bases. The CDR3 loop spans 13 amino acids. Germline V gene data show CDR1 as SGHRS and CDR2 as YFSETQ. As DNA, the CDR3 is TGCGCCAGCAGCCCCGGGACACGGGACACCATATATTTT. Translating gives CASSPGTRDTIYF.

Notes on this clonotype: Mismatch with germline at one junction end may stem from a read error. This chain links TRBV4-2 with TRBJ2-1, with 8 nucleotides matching TRBD2. CDR1 is LGHNA, CDR2 YNFKEQ, per germline. This CDR3 region has 17 residues. The CDR3 region is CASSQGLAGPSNNEQFF. The CDR3 bases are TGTGCCAGCAGCCAAGGGCTAGCGGGCCCCTCCAACAATGAGCAGTTCTTC.

The genes are TRBV29-1 and TRBJ1-2, with a tentative D call TRBD1 (5 bases). The CDR3 is 12 residues long. V lost 4 bases and J lost 5, with 11 bases in between. Germline V gene data show CDR1 as SQVTM and CDR2 as ANQGSEA. The CDR3 here is CSVAGGKYGYTF. CDR3 DNA sequence: TGCAGCGTTGCGGGGGGAAAGTATGGCTACACCTTC.

This clonotype was recorded many times. The chain employs TRBV5-1 and TRBJ1-1; TRBD1 agrees at 8 bases. Germline CDR1 is SGHRS and CDR2 is YFSETQ. CDR3 length: 14 amino acids. V shed 4 bases, J shed 2 bases, and the junction held 4 bases outside the gene matches. DNA of the CDR3: TGCGCCAGCAGCCCAGGGGGCCCCAACACTGAAGCTTTCTTT. Translating it yields CASSPGGPNTEAFF.

This clonotype was recorded a few times. Here the CDR3 reads CASSLRPETEAFF. The CDR3 bases are TGTGCCAGCAGTTTACGGCCGGAGACTGAAGCTTTCTTT. The rearrangement uses TRBV12-3 or TRBV12-4 and TRBJ1-1; D not certain. The CDR3 sequence is 13 residues long. The V and J ends lost 2 bases and 5 bases respectively, with 9 bases between them.

Worth noting for this clonotype: With a much larger clone just one base away, this may be a read error. The rearrangement uses TRBV7-2 and TRBJ2-5, with D perhaps TRBD1 (7 bases). The CDR3 has 11 amino acids. CDR1 is SGHTA, CDR2 FQGNSA, per germline. V was cut by 7 bases and J by 7 bases, with 10 bases left in between. In nucleotides, the CDR3 is TGTGCCAGCACCAGGGGGGCGACCCAGTACTTC. It yields the protein CASTRGATQYF.